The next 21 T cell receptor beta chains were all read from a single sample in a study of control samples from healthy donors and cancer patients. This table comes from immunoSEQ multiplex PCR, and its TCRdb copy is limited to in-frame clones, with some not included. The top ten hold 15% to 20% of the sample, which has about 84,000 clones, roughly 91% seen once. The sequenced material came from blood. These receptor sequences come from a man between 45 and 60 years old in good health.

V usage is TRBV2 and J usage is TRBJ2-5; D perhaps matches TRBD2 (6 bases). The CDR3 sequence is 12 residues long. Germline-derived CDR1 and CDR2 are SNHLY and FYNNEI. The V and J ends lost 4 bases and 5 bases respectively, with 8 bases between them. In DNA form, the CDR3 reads TGTGCCAGCAGTGGTCTAGCGGAGACCCAGTACTTC. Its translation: CASSGLAETQYF.

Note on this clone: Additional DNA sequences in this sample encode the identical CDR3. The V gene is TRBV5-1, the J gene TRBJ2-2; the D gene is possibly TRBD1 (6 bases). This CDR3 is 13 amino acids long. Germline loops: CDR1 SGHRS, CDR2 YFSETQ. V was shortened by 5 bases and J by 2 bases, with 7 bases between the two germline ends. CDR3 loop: CASRTGNTGELFF. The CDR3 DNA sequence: TGCGCCAGCAGGACAGGCAACACCGGGGAGCTGTTTTTT.

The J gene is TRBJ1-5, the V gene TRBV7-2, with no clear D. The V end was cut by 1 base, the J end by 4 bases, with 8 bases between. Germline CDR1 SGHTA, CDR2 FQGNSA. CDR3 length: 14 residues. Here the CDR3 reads CASSLGQNNQPQHF. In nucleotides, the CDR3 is TGTGCCAGCAGCTTAGGCCAGAATAATCAGCCCCAGCATTTT. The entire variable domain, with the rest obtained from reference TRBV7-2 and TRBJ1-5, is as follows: GAGVSQSPSNKVTEKGKDVELRCDPISGHTALYWYRQSLGQGLEFLIYFQGNSAPDKSGLPSDRFSAERTGGSVSTLTIQRTQQEDSAVYLCASSLGQNNQPQHFGDGTRLSIL.

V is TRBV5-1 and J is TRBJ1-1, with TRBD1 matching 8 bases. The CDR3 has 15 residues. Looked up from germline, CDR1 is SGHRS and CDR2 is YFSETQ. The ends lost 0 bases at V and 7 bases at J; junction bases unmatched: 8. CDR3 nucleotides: TGCGCCAGCAGCTTGGGGCCTTCGACAGGGGATGAAGCTTTCTTT. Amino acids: CASSLGPSTGDEAFF. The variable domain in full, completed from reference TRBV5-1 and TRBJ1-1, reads KAGVTQTPRYLIKTRGQQVTLSCSPISGHRSVSWYQQTPGQGLQFLFEYFSETQRNKGNFPGRFSGRQFSNSRSEMNVSTLELGDSALYLCASSLGPSTGDEAFFGQGTRLTVV.

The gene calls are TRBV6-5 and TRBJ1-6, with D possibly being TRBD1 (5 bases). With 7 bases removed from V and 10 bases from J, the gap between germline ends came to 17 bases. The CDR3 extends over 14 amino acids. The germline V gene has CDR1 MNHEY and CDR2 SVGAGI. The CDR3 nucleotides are TGTGCCAGCACGACCGGGACGCCGGGCTCACCCCTCCACTTT. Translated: CASTTGTPGSPLHF.

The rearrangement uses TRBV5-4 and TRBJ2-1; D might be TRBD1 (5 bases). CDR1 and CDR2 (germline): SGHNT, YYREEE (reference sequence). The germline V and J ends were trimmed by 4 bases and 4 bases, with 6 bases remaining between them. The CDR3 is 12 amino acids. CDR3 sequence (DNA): TGTGCCAGCAGCAACAGGTACAATGAGCAGTTCTTC. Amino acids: CASSNRYNEQFF.

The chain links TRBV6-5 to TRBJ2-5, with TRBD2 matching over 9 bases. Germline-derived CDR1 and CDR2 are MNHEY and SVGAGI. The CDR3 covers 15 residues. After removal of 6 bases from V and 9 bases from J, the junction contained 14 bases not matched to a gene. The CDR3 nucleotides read TGTGCCAGCAGGGCCCTTAGCGGGGGTCCCGGGGCCCAGTACTTC. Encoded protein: CASRALSGGPGAQYF.

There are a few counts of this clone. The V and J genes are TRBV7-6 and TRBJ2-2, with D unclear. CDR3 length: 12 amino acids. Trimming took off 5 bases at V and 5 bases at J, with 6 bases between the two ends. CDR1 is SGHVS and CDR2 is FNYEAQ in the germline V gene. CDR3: CASSAETGELFF. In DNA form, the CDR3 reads TGTGCCAGCAGCGCTGAGACCGGGGAGCTGTTTTTT.

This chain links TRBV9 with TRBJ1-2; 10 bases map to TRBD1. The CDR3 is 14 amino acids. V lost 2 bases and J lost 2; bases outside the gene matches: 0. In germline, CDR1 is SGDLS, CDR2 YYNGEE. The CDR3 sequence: CASSVGQGNYGYTF. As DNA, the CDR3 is TGTGCCAGCAGCGTGGGACAGGGGAACTATGGCTACACCTTC.

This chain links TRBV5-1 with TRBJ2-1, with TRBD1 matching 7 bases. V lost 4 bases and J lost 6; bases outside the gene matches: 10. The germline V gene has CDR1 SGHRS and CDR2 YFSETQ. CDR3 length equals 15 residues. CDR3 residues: CASSQPGQPSNEQFF. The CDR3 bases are TGCGCCAGCAGCCAACCGGGACAGCCGTCCAATGAGCAGTTCTTC.

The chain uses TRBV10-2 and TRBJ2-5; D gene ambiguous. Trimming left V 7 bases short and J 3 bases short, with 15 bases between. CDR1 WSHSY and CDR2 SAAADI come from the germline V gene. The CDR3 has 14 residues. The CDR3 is CASTRAGREETQYF. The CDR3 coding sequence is TGCGCCAGCACTCGAGCTGGTAGGGAAGAGACCCAGTACTTC.

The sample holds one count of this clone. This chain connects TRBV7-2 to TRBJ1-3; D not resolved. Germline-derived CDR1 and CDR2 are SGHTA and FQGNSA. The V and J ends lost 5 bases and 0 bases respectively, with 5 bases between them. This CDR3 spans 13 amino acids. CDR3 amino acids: CASSANSGNTIYF. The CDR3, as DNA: TGTGCCAGCAGCGCAAACTCTGGAAACACCATATATTTT.

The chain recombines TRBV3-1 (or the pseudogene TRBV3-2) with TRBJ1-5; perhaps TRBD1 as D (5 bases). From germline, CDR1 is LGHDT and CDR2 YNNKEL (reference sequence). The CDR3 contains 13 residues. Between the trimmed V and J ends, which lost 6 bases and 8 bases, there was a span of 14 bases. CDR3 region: CASSHGAREPQHF. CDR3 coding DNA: TGTGCCAGCAGTCACGGGGCCCGAGAGCCCCAGCATTTT.

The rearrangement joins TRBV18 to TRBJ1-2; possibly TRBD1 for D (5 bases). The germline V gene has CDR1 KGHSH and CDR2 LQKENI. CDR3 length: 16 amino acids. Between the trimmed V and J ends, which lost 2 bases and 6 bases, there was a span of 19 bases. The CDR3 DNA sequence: TGTGCCAGCTCACCAACGGGGATGACAGAACTGAATGGCTACACCTTC. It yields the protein CASSPTGMTELNGYTF. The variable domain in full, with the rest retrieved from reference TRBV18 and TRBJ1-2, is NAGVMQNPRHLVRRRGQEARLRCSPMKGHSHVYWYRQLPEEGLKFMVYLQKENIIDESGMPKERFSAEFPKEGPSILRIQQVVRGDSAAYFCASSPTGMTELNGYTFGSGTRLTVV.

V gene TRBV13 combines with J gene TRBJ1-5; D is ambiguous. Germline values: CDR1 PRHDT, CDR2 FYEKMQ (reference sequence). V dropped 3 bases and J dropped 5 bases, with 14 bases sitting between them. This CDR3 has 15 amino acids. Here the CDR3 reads CASSFGSGQDQPQHF. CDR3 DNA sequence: TGTGCCAGCAGCTTTGGCTCTGGGCAGGATCAGCCCCAGCATTTT. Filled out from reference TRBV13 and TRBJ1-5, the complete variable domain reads AAGVIQSPRHLIKEKRETATLKCYPIPRHDTVYWYQQGPGQDPQFLISFYEKMQSDKGSIPDRFSAQQFSDYHSELNMSSLELGDSALYFCASSFGSGQDQPQHFGDGTRLSIL.

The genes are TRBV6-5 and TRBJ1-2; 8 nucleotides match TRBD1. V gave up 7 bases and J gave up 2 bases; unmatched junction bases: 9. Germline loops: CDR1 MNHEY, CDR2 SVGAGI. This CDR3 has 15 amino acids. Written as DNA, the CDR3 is TGTGCCAGCACGACCTATGGGACAGGCAACTATGGCTACACCTTC. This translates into CASTTYGTGNYGYTF.

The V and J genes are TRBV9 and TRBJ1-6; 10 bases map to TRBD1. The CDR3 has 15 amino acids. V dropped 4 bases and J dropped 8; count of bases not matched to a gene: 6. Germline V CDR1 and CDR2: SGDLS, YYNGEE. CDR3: CASSTRQGADSPLHF. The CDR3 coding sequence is TGTGCCAGCAGCACGAGACAGGGGGCGGATTCACCCCTCCACTTT.

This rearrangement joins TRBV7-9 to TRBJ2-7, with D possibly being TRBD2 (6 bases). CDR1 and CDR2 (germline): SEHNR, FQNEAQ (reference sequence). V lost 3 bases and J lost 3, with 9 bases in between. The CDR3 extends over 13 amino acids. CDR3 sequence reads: CASSLEGNYEQYF. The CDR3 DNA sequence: TGTGCCAGCAGCTTGGAGGGGAACTACGAGCAGTACTTC.

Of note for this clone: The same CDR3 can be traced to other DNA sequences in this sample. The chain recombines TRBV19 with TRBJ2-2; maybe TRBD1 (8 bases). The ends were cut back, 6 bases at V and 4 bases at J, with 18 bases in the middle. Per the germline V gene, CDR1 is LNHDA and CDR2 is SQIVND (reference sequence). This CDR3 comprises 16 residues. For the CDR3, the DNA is TGTGCCAGTAGCCTTACAGGGGGGGCCGGCACCGGGGAGCTGTTTTTT. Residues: CASSLTGGAGTGELFF.

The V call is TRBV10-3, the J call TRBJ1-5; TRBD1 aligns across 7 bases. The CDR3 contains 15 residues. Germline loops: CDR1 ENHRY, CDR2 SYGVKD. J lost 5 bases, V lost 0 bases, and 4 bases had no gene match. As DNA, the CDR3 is TGTGCCATCAGTGAGTCGACAGGGAGGGATCAGCCCCAGCATTTT. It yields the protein CAISESTGRDQPQHF.

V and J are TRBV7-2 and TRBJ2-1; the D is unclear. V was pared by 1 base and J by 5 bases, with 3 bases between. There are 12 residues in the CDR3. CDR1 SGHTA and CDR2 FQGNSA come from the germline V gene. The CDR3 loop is CASSLDHNEQFF. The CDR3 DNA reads TGTGCCAGCAGCTTAGACCACAATGAGCAGTTCTTC.